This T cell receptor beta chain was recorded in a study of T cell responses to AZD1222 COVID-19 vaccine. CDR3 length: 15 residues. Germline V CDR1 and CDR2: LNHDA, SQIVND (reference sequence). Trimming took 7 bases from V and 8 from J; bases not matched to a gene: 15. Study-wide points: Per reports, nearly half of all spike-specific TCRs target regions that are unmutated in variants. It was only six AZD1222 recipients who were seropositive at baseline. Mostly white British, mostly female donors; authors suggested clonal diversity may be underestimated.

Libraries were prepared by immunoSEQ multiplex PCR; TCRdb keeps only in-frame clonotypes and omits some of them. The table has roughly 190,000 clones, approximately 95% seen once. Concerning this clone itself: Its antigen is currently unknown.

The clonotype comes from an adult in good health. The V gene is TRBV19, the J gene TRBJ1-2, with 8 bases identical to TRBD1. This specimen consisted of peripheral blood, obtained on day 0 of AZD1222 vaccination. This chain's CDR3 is CASTLFHRGTEGYTF. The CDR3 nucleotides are TGTGCCAGTACCTTGTTCCACAGGGGGACAGAAGGCTACACCTTC. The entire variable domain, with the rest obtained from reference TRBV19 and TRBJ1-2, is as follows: DGGITQSPKYLFRKEGQNVTLSCEQNLNHDAMYWYRQDPGQGLRLIYYSQIVNDFQKGDIAEGYSVSREKKESFPLTVTSAQKNPTAFYLCASTLFHRGTEGYTFGSGTRLTVV.